This TCR beta chain comes out of a study of cytomegalovirus exposure and HLA in healthy donors. The study ran its PCR with 60 Vbeta and 13 Jbeta primers. Method: immunoSEQ multiplex PCR; TCRdb's copy keeps in-frame clones and lacks some. The sample holds some 150,000 clones, roughly 83% seen once. Whole-study results and caveats: The productive fraction for most TCR beta V segments was about 87% or about 30% in an earlier analysis. As a later analysis showed, a missense DCLRE1C variant was linked to trimming of TCR beta V- and J-genes.

The CDR3 is made up of 15 amino acids. The J segment lost 6 bases and the V segment lost 5 bases, leaving 8 bases of the junction unmatched. Germline V gene sequence: CDR1 MNHEY, CDR2 SMNVEV (reference sequence). Whereas donors were nominally healthy upon sampling, unrecorded immune exposures were probable. With regard to this clone: Its antigen is as yet unknown.

V usage is TRBV27 and J usage is TRBJ2-1; 9 bases agree with TRBD2. The sample was PBMCs. The clonotype comes from a man aged 25 to 40 in good health and CMV-seropositive. Here the CDR3 reads CASSILAGVANEQFF. CDR3 coding DNA: TGTGCCAGCAGTATTTTAGCGGGAGTGGCCAATGAGCAGTTCTTC.